This T cell receptor (beta chain) was profiled in a study of tumor and adjacent non-tumor tissue in lung cancer. For the study at large: Each sample yielded millions of productive TCRbeta reads on average.

Study outcomes and limitations: In normal lung, the top 100 clones were significantly more dominant than in tumor. Tumor tissue had significantly higher TCR diversity than normal lung.

The V gene's germline CDR1 is DFQATT and CDR2 SNEGSKA (reference sequence). The CDR3 runs 15 residues. The library came from three nested PCR rounds adapted from ARM-PCR protocols. TCRdb used MiXCR to reprocess the multiplex PCR reads, holding one entry per CDR3 protein. The profile covers approximately 53,000 distinct CDR3 sequences, with about 80% appearing a single time and around 23% taken by the ten largest. RNA was extracted from bulk tissue without any cell sorting. More than 3 cm separated this lung sample from the edge of the tumor. Remarks on this clonotype: Its antigen is not identified. Since a much larger clone is just one base distant, this may be a read error.

The clonotype originates from a woman aged 60-75 years with non-small cell lung cancer. Sequenced material: distant non-tumor lung tissue. The V and J genes are TRBV20-1 and TRBJ2-7, with TRBD2 identical over 8 bases. The CDR3 spells CSVRAVRGDPNEQYF. CDR3 DNA sequence: TGCAGTGTTAGAGCTGTGCGGGGGGACCCCAATGAGCAGTACTTC.